Listed here are 23 T cell receptor beta chains from one sample, sequenced in a study of shared clonotypes between healthy human individuals. The table came from immunoSEQ multiplex PCR; TCRdb's copy has only in-frame clones and leaves some out. The table shows 2.3 million or so clones, with over 90% occurring only once. Material for sequencing was naive CD4+ T cells from PBMCs. The subset denotes: CD45RA+ positively selected. The receptors here all came from a man between 18 and 35 years old in good health. Some clones in this sample may be carry-over from other donors' samples.

On this clone: Additional DNA sequences in this sample encode the identical CDR3. This chain joins TRBV7-3 and TRBJ2-1, with 7 positions matching TRBD2. Trimming removed 4 bases from V and 2 bases from J; junction bases left unmatched: 2. From germline, CDR1 is SGHTA and CDR2 FQGTGA. The CDR3 extends over 14 amino acids. The chain's CDR3 is CASSSSGPYNEQFF. CDR3 DNA: TGTGCCAGCAGCTCTAGCGGACCCTACAATGAGCAGTTCTTC.

V is TRBV18 and J is TRBJ2-3, with 10 bases aligning to TRBD2. The CDR3 consists of 15 residues. Trimming removed 5 bases from V and 4 bases from J; junction bases left unmatched: 6. Germline-derived CDR1 and CDR2 are KGHSH and LQKENI. Written as DNA, the CDR3 is TGTGCCAGCTCATCCCTAGCGGGAGCAGCAGATACGCAGTATTTT. Protein: CASSSLAGAADTQYF.

V usage is TRBV19 and J usage is TRBJ2-7; D gene ambiguous. Trimming removed 5 bases from V and 5 bases from J, with 16 bases in between. The CDR3 contains 14 residues. Germline V gene data show CDR1 as LNHDA and CDR2 as SQIVND (reference sequence). The CDR3 sequence is CASSSPDQANEQYF. CDR3 DNA sequence: TGTGCCAGTAGTTCGCCGGACCAAGCGAACGAGCAGTACTTC.

The table lists this clone with a count of one. The rearrangement joins TRBV10-2 to TRBJ2-3, with D perhaps being TRBD1 or TRBD2 (5 bases each). Germline V gene lookup returns CDR1 WSHSY and CDR2 SAAADI. This CDR3 contains 12 residues. With 6 bases removed from V and 3 bases from J, the gap between germline ends came to 7 bases. DNA for the CDR3: TGCGCCAGCAGGGGACCTACAGATACGCAGTATTTT. It codes for CASRGPTDTQYF.

The chain joins TRBV28 to TRBJ2-7, with 8 bases matching TRBD1. Germline CDR1 reads MDHEN; CDR2 reads SYDVKM. The trim removed 6 bases at V and 1 base at J, leaving 8 bases unmatched. CDR3 size: 15 residues. The CDR3 bases are TGTGCCAGCAGGCCCAGGGACAGGTTTTCCTACGAGCAGTACTTC. Protein product: CASRPRDRFSYEQYF.

This clone was observed once. A read error is likely, as this CDR3 ends without the conserved phenylalanine or tryptophan. Because the CDR3's place on the DNA is in doubt, the DNA is left out and the CDR3 is given as listed by TCRdb. V is TRBV3-1 (or the pseudogene TRBV3-2) and J is TRBJ2-7. Germline V lookup: CDR1 LGHDT, CDR2 YNNKEL (reference sequence). The CDR3 comprises 9 residues, both ends counted. CDR3 sequence reads: CASSPRPSL.

The chain uses TRBV5-1 and TRBJ1-5; maybe TRBD1 (5 bases). Germline V lookup: CDR1 SGHRS, CDR2 YFSETQ. CDR3 length equals 14 residues. Trimming shortened V by 1 base and J by 7 bases, and 12 bases separated the two germline ends. The CDR3 DNA sequence: TGCGCCAGCAGCTTGTTTCCAGGGCCCCAGCCCCAGCATTTT. Amino acids: CASSLFPGPQPQHF.

V is TRBV7-9 and J is TRBJ2-7, with 12 bases lining up with TRBD2. Per germline, CDR1 SEHNR and CDR2 FQNEAQ (reference sequence). J was trimmed by 0 bases and V by 5 bases; bases with no gene match: 2. The CDR3 consists of 15 residues. The CDR3 DNA follows: TGTGCCAGCAGCCGGACTAGCGGGGCCTCCTACGAGCAGTACTTC. Translated: CASSRTSGASYEQYF.

A remark on this clone: Other nucleotide sequences in the sample specify the same CDR3. The genes are TRBV6-5 and TRBJ1-3; D is undetermined. The CDR3 is 13 amino acids. The germline gives CDR1 MNHEY, CDR2 SVGAGI. V gave up 5 bases and J gave up 4 bases, with 9 bases separating them. CDR3 coding DNA: TGTGCCAGCAGTCAAGGCGGAGGAAACACCATATATTTT. This sequence encodes CASSQGGGNTIYF.

Worth noting for this clone: One end of the junction varies from germline; a read error may be responsible. J is TRBJ2-7 and V is TRBV2, with 8 bases fitting TRBD2. Germline assignment: CDR1 SNHLY and CDR2 FYNNEI. This CDR3 is 14 amino acids long. The CDR3 region has the DNA TGTGCCAGCAACCAGGGCCTATCCGGGGGGGAGCAGAACTTC. Its translation is CASNQGLSGGEQNF.

The chain combines TRBV14 with TRBJ1-3, with no clear D. This CDR3 is 18 amino acids long. Germline loops: CDR1 SGHDN, CDR2 FVKESK. V lost 2 bases and J 1 base, leaving 18 bases between the germline ends. CDR3 sequence: CASSQRFARRGSGNTIYF. CDR3 sequence (DNA): TGTGCCAGCAGCCAAAGGTTTGCCCGAAGAGGTTCTGGAAACACCATATATTTT.

Regarding this clone: This sample includes further DNA sequences coding for the same CDR3. This chain joins TRBV2 and TRBJ1-5; 8 bases map to TRBD1. Germline assignment: CDR1 SNHLY and CDR2 FYNNEI. V was clipped by 6 bases and J by 3 bases; unmatched bases: 4. This CDR3 spans 14 amino acids. For the CDR3, the DNA is TGTGCCAGCAGGGGGACAGGATCCAATCAGCCCCAGCATTTT. Translation: CASRGTGSNQPQHF. The full variable domain, with the rest looked up from reference TRBV2 and TRBJ1-5, is EPEVTQTPSHQVTQMGQEVILRCVPISNHLYFYWYRQILGQKVEFLVSFYNNEISEKSEIFDDQFSVERPDGSNFTLKIRSTKLEDSAMYFCASRGTGSNQPQHFGDGTRLSIL.

V is TRBV28 and J is TRBJ2-1; TRBD2 matches 11 bases. The CDR3 has 13 residues. The junction had 5 bases not matched to a gene; V was cut back by 2 bases and J by 14 bases. The germline V gene encodes CDR1 MDHEN and CDR2 SYDVKM. The CDR3 bases are TGTGCCAGCAGTTTAACTAGCGGGAGTCGGGAGTTCTTC. Translating it yields CASSLTSGSREFF.

Only one count was recorded for this clone. The chain links TRBV9 to TRBJ2-5, with 7 bases that match TRBD2. After removal of 0 bases from V and 5 bases from J, the junction contained 16 bases not matched to a gene. Germline assignment: CDR1 SGDLS and CDR2 YYNGEE. The CDR3 has 18 residues. For the CDR3, the DNA is TGTGCCAGCAGCGTAGGTCCTTTGGAGGGAGGGCCATGGGAGACCCAGTACTTC. Amino acids: CASSVGPLEGGPWETQYF.

The J gene is TRBJ2-1, the V gene TRBV2; a possible D gene is TRBD1 (6 bases). The CDR3 has 16 residues. Between the trimmed V and J ends, which lost 3 bases and 0 bases, there was a span of 12 bases. The germline V gene has CDR1 SNHLY and CDR2 FYNNEI. The CDR3 sequence: CASSEDSILSYNEQFF. The CDR3 DNA sequence: TGTGCCAGCAGTGAGGACAGCATTCTCTCCTACAATGAGCAGTTCTTC.

V gene TRBV9 combines with J gene TRBJ2-1; TRBD2 aligns across 7 bases. The CDR3 contains 18 residues. V shed 0 bases and J 4 bases; nucleotides not matched to a gene: 13. From germline, CDR1 is SGDLS and CDR2 YYNGEE. CDR3 in DNA: TGTGCCAGCAGCGTAGAGGGAGGGCGGGAGCAAGCATACAATGAGCAGTTCTTC. Protein product: CASSVEGGREQAYNEQFF.

The chain's CDR3 is CASSLSPGWSNQPQHF. CDR3 coding DNA: TGTGCCAGCAGTTTATCCCCAGGGTGGAGCAATCAGCCCCAGCATTTT. The chain employs TRBV28 and TRBJ1-5, with D possibly matching TRBD1 (5 bases). This CDR3 is built from 16 residues. Germline loops: CDR1 MDHEN, CDR2 SYDVKM. V was shortened by 1 base and J by 1 base, with 11 bases between the two germline ends.

The V call is TRBV7-2, the J call TRBJ1-3; no clear D gene. Trimming removed 6 bases from V and 0 bases from J, with 15 bases in between. The CDR3 length is 16 residues. Germline CDR1 SGHTA, CDR2 FQGNSA. CDR3 sequence (DNA): TGTGCCAGCAGTCCATGGGCCCCAAGCTCTGGAAACACCATATATTTT. Protein product: CASSPWAPSSGNTIYF.

The CDR3 DNA reads as TGTGCCAGCCCGGGGGCGGGTGAAAAACTGTTTTTT. This sequence encodes CASPGAGEKLFF. This rearrangement joins TRBV7-9 to TRBJ1-4, with D tentatively TRBD1 (6 bases). This CDR3 has 12 amino acids. Deletions cut 8 bases from V and 7 bases from J, with 11 bases between. Germline CDR1 reads SEHNR; CDR2 reads FQNEAQ (reference sequence).

The rearrangement links TRBV7-2 to TRBJ2-1, with D possibly TRBD2 on 5 matching bases. Germline V gene sequence: CDR1 SGHTA, CDR2 FQGNSA. Trimming pared 3 bases from V and 6 bases from J, leaving 18 bases between. This CDR3 spans 16 amino acids. The CDR3 nucleotides are TGTGCCAGCAGCTTGCGCGGGCCCCCCGCGGGCAATGAGCAGTTCTTC. It codes for CASSLRGPPAGNEQFF.

The rearrangement links TRBV28 to TRBJ2-7; 8 nucleotides line up with TRBD1. Trimming cost V 2 bases and J 4 bases; bases outside gene matches: 7. This CDR3 has 15 amino acids. The germline CDR1 and CDR2 sequences are MDHEN and SYDVKM. The CDR3 loop is CASSLPQGARYEQYF. The CDR3 coding sequence is TGTGCCAGCAGTTTACCCCAGGGGGCTAGGTACGAGCAGTACTTC.

V is TRBV11-2 and J is TRBJ2-3; 12 bases fit TRBD2. CDR1 and CDR2 (germline): SGHAT, FQNNGV. This CDR3 is built from 18 residues. The V segment lost 4 bases and the J segment 4 bases; nucleotides outside the gene matches: 12. The CDR3 sequence: CASSSLGLAGGSADTQYF. The CDR3 DNA sequence: TGTGCCAGCAGCTCTCTGGGGCTAGCGGGAGGGTCTGCAGATACGCAGTATTTT.

The chain combines TRBV28 with TRBJ2-7; possible D gene TRBD1, 6 bases. The CDR3 is made up of 14 amino acids. The V end was cut by 8 bases, the J end by 0 bases, with 14 bases between. CDR1 is MDHEN and CDR2 is SYDVKM in the germline V gene. Here the CDR3 reads CASGRTVHSYEQYF. CDR3 nucleotides: TGTGCCAGCGGCAGGACAGTCCACTCCTACGAGCAGTACTTC.